Shown below are 9 T cell receptor beta chains from a single sample sequenced in a study of identical twins. TCRdb reprocessed the 5' RACE reads with MiXCR, giving one entry per CDR3 protein. Here the sample spans around 95,000 distinct CDR3 sequences, less than 6.5% being singletons. The specimen was memory T cells sorted from blood. These receptors were taken from a woman aged 50 to 60 in good health.

This clonotype occurred many times. The rearrangement joins TRBV12-5 to TRBJ2-7, with D perhaps TRBD2 (6 bases). The V end was cut by 5 bases, the J end by 0 bases, with 14 bases between. Germline V gene sequence: CDR1 LGHNT, CDR2 FRNRAP. This CDR3 contains 15 residues. CDR3 DNA sequence: TGTGCTAGTGGTACCCCGGGACTTGTCTCCTACGAGCAGTACTTC. Translated: CASGTPGLVSYEQYF.

This clonotype was recorded at least ten times. The rearrangement links TRBV4-2 to TRBJ1-4; 9 nucleotides line up with TRBD1. The CDR3 spans 14 residues. Germline V gene sequence: CDR1 LGHNA, CDR2 YNFKEQ. V dropped 5 bases and J dropped 5; count of bases not matched to a gene: 3. In DNA form, the CDR3 reads TGTGCCAGCAGCTACGACAGGGGGAATGAAAAACTGTTTTTT. This sequence encodes CASSYDRGNEKLFF.

This clonotype was observed many times. The J gene is TRBJ2-7, the V gene TRBV20-1; no reliable D call. The ends were cut back, 0 bases at V and 0 bases at J, with 6 bases in the middle. The CDR3 is 13 amino acids. Looked up from germline, CDR1 is DFQATT and CDR2 is SNEGSKA (reference sequence). Here the CDR3 DNA reads TGCAGTGCTAGAGAGTTGAGCTCCTACGAGCAGTACTTC. It encodes CSARELSSYEQYF.

This clonotype was recorded at least ten times. The chain links TRBV11-3 to TRBJ1-1; D gene ambiguous. Trimming pared 2 bases from V and 4 bases from J, leaving 11 bases between. Looked up from germline, CDR1 is SGHNT and CDR2 is YENEEA. This CDR3 is built from 14 residues. CDR3 coding DNA: TGTGCCAGCAGCTTACGGGTTGCCGGCACTGAAGCTTTCTTT. It is translated as CASSLRVAGTEAFF. The full variable domain, rest sourced from reference TRBV11-3 and TRBJ1-1, is EAGVVQSPRYKIIEKKQPVAFWCNPISGHNTLYWYLQNLGQGPELLIRYENEEAVDDSQLPKDRFSAERLKGVDSTLKIQPAELGDSAVYLCASSLRVAGTEAFFGQGTRLTVV.

This clonotype was seen ten or more times. The chain has TRBV5-6 and TRBJ2-2; D unclear. Trimming removed 4 bases at V and 4 bases at J, with 14 bases between. Germline-derived CDR1 and CDR2 are SGHDT and YYEEEE. The CDR3 totals 15 residues. CDR3 protein: CASSPTQSLTGELFF. DNA for the CDR3: TGTGCCAGCAGCCCGACCCAGAGCCTCACCGGGGAGCTGTTTTTT.

This clonotype was detected many times. The rearrangement links TRBV4-2 to TRBJ1-2, with D possibly TRBD1 on 5 matching bases. The V gene's germline CDR1 is LGHNA and CDR2 YNFKEQ. Between the trimmed V and J ends, which lost 0 bases and 8 bases, there was a span of 13 bases. The CDR3 length is 14 residues. The CDR3, as DNA: TGTGCCAGCAGCCAAGATAGGGGTAGTTACGGCTACACCTTC. Protein: CASSQDRGSYGYTF.

This clonotype was counted ten times or more. The J gene is TRBJ2-2, the V gene TRBV2; no clear D gene. The CDR3 has 11 residues. Trimming left V 7 bases short and J 6 bases short, with 6 bases between. CDR1 and CDR2 from the germline V gene are SNHLY and FYNNEI. CDR3 in amino acids: CASIGPGELFF. In nucleotides, the CDR3 is TGTGCCAGCATCGGTCCCGGGGAGCTGTTTTTT.

This clonotype has at least ten counts. This chain links TRBV11-3 with TRBJ1-1, with D possibly matching TRBD1 (5 bases). The ends were cut back, 3 bases at V and 7 bases at J, with 15 bases in the middle. The CDR3 is 14 amino acids. Germline V gives CDR1 SGHNT, CDR2 YENEEA. CDR3 amino acids: CASSFGSGPGEAFF. The CDR3 DNA reads TGTGCCAGCAGCTTTGGGTCAGGGCCTGGTGAAGCTTTCTTT.

This clonotype was counted ten times or more. The chain couples TRBV27 to TRBJ2-7; D not certain. Between the trimmed V and J ends, which lost 6 bases and 3 bases, there was a span of 12 bases. There are 13 residues in the CDR3. The V gene's germline CDR1 is MNHEY and CDR2 SMNVEV (reference sequence). The CDR3 sequence: CASRPWANYEQYF. The CDR3 DNA reads as TGTGCCAGCAGACCCTGGGCGAACTACGAGCAGTACTTC.